Detailed here is one TCR beta chain. The target antigen is unknown. Trimming removed 5 bases at V and 9 bases at J, with 11 bases between. This CDR3 is 12 amino acids long. CDR1 and CDR2 from the germline V gene are SGHTA and FQGNSA. Data came from immunoSEQ multiplex PCR; TCRdb stores just in-frame clones and leaves some out. Found here are fewer than 100,000 clones, about 80% of them singletons; the top ten hold over 1.1%. The sample belongs to a study of OX40 agonist ivuxolimab in advanced cancers. Study in general: It was permissible to have had prior anti-PD-1, anti-PD-L1 or anti-CTLA-4 therapy, and approximately 38% had some.

Findings and limits, study-wide: Clones of CD4+ and CD8+ blood T cells grew by week 6 at doses of 0.1 to 3.0 mg/kg.

V is TRBV7-2 and J is TRBJ2-1; no clear D. Sequenced here: CD4+ or CD8+ T cells sorted from blood, sampled in a trial of the OX40 agonist ivuxolimab. The clonotype comes from an adult with an advanced solid tumor such as melanoma, head and neck, liver or kidney cancer. CDR3 in DNA: TGTGCCAGCAGCCTTAGGGTGGGTGAGCAGTTCTTC. This codes for CASSLRVGEQFF.